The 12 T cell receptor beta chains listed next were all sequenced from one sample in a study of blood T cell repertoires in COVID-19. Some clones are missing from TCRdb's copy, which holds only in-frame ones; the method was immunoSEQ multiplex PCR. The repertoire has 65,000 to 70,000 clones, 60% to 80% of them found once; the top ten carry approximately 17%. Material: peripheral blood. These receptors came from a man aged 55 to 70 with acute or convalescent COVID-19.

V gene TRBV4-2 combines with J gene TRBJ2-4, with 7 bases lining up with TRBD2. The CDR3 consists of 17 residues. Germline trimming cut 3 bases from V and 0 bases from J; bases unmatched to any gene: 8. The germline V gene encodes CDR1 LGHNA and CDR2 YNFKEQ. This chain's CDR3 is CASSQAFRGVAKNIQYF. CDR3 bases: TGTGCCAGCAGCCAGGCTTTCCGGGGGGTAGCCAAAAACATTCAGTACTTC.

CDR3 amino acids: CASSLEAGNTEAFF. The CDR3 bases are TGTGCCAGCAGCTTGGAGGCAGGAAACACTGAAGCTTTCTTT. The chain links TRBV5-4 to TRBJ1-1; the D is unclear. The CDR3 has 14 residues. With 0 bases removed from V and 2 bases from J, the gap between germline ends came to 8 bases. The germline CDR1 and CDR2 sequences are SGHNT and YYREEE (reference sequence).

The chain has TRBV2 and TRBJ2-2; no clear D. CDR3 length equals 15 residues. V lost 5 bases to trimming and J lost 0 bases, with 10 bases between them. Germline V lookup: CDR1 SNHLY, CDR2 FYNNEI. The CDR3 region has the DNA TGTGCCAGCAGTTACACAATCGCGAACACCGGGGAGCTGTTTTTT. It translates to CASSYTIANTGELFF.

This chain joins TRBV6-4 and TRBJ1-5; TRBD1 agrees at 8 bases. This CDR3 comprises 16 residues. Germline V lookup: CDR1 MRHNA, CDR2 SNTAGT. Trimming removed 3 bases from V and 6 bases from J; junction bases left unmatched: 10. CDR3 sequence reads: CASSEDREAASQPQHF. The DNA for the CDR3 is TGTGCCAGCAGTGAGGACAGGGAAGCAGCAAGTCAGCCCCAGCATTTT.

The chain is built from TRBV7-6 and TRBJ2-5; perhaps TRBD1 as D (6 bases). The V gene's germline CDR1 is SGHVS and CDR2 FNYEAQ. There are 17 residues in the CDR3. V was clipped by 0 bases and J by 5 bases, with 19 bases between them. The CDR3 protein is CASSLAPPQGLGETQYF. In DNA, the CDR3 is TGTGCCAGCAGCTTAGCGCCCCCGCAGGGGTTAGGGGAGACCCAGTACTTC.

For this clone: Other DNA sequences in the sample encode the same CDR3. This rearrangement joins TRBV7-6 to TRBJ1-1, with 8 bases identical to TRBD1. This CDR3 has 13 amino acids. Germline trimming cut 3 bases from V and 3 bases from J; bases unmatched to any gene: 0. Germline V gene lookup returns CDR1 SGHVS and CDR2 FNYEAQ. CDR3 in DNA: TGTGCCAGCAGCTTGGACAGGGACACTGAAGCTTTCTTT. This gives the protein CASSLDRDTEAFF.

This chain uses TRBV3-1 (or the pseudogene TRBV3-2) with TRBJ1-6; unclear D gene. The germline gives CDR1 LGHDT, CDR2 YNNKEL (reference sequence). The CDR3 extends over 15 amino acids. V was clipped by 5 bases and J by 7 bases, with 15 bases between them. The CDR3 sequence is CASSYKVAGNSPLHF. The CDR3 DNA is TGTGCCAGCAGCTACAAGGTGGCAGGAAATTCACCCCTCCACTTT.

This clone was observed a single time. The gene calls are TRBV19 and TRBJ1-2; TRBD1 matches at 9 bases. Trimming removed 2 bases from V and 2 bases from J; junction bases left unmatched: 3. The CDR3 is 15 amino acids. Looked up from germline, CDR1 is LNHDA and CDR2 is SQIVND (reference sequence). CDR3 sequence: CASSIFGTGNYGYTF. DNA of the CDR3: TGTGCCAGTAGTATATTCGGGACAGGGAACTATGGCTACACCTTC. Drawing the rest from reference TRBV19 and TRBJ1-2, the complete variable domain is DGGITQSPKYLFRKEGQNVTLSCEQNLNHDAMYWYRQDPGQGLRLIYYSQIVNDFQKGDIAEGYSVSREKKESFPLTVTSAQKNPTAFYLCASSIFGTGNYGYTFGSGTRLTVV.

The genes are TRBV7-8 and TRBJ1-5; the D is unclear. Germline loops: CDR1 SGHVS, CDR2 FQNEAQ. The V gene lost 6 bases and the J gene lost 0 bases, with 9 bases spanning the gap. The CDR3 is 14 residues long. The CDR3 is CASSFDISNQPQHF. CDR3 coding DNA: TGTGCCAGCAGTTTCGACATTAGCAATCAGCCCCAGCATTTT. Supplemented by reference TRBV7-8 and TRBJ1-5, the full variable domain reads GAGVSQSPRYKVAKRGQDVALRCDPISGHVSLFWYQQALGQGPEFLTYFQNEAQLDKSGLPSDRFFAERPEGSVSTLKIQRTQQEDSAVYLCASSFDISNQPQHFGDGTRLSIL.

The chain combines TRBV18 with TRBJ2-1; D call uncertain. V was shortened by 0 bases and J by 6 bases, with 6 bases between the two germline ends. Germline CDR1 is KGHSH and CDR2 is LQKENI. The CDR3 totals 13 residues. CDR3 in DNA: TGTGCCAGCTCACCACCAAACGGCAATGAGCAGTTCTTC. It yields the protein CASSPPNGNEQFF.

The table lists this clone with a few counts. The chain joins TRBV6-4 to TRBJ2-1; 8 nucleotides agree with TRBD2. J lost 7 bases, V lost 0 bases, and 8 bases had no gene match. CDR3 length: 16 residues. Germline V lookup: CDR1 MRHNA, CDR2 SNTAGT. The CDR3, as DNA: TGTGCCAGCAGTGACTCTCTCGGCGGGGGGCAGAATGAGCAGTTCTTC. Amino acids: CASSDSLGGGQNEQFF.

The chain's CDR3 is CASSSKDRLVGPQHF. CDR3 DNA sequence: TGTGCCAGCAGCTCCAAGGACAGGCTGGTAGGGCCCCAGCATTTT. The V gene is TRBV6-5, the J gene TRBJ1-5; 7 positions agree with TRBD1. The CDR3 length is 15 residues. Germline values: CDR1 MNHEY, CDR2 SVGAGI. The ends lost 6 bases at V and 9 bases at J; junction bases unmatched: 14.